The rows below give T cell receptor beta chains drawn from one sample of a study of T cell repertoires in cytomegalovirus infection. TCRdb processed the reads anew with MiXCR; each CDR3 protein has one entry. In the table there are about 400,000 distinct CDR3 sequences, about a sixth of which are singletons. The sequenced material came from PBMCs. These receptors all come from a human donor in good health (CMV status not recorded). Some clones in this sample may be carry-over from other donors' samples. CDR3s include the opening cysteine and the closing phenylalanine or tryptophan. Each record gives: CDR3 protein, J gene, V gene, D gene. The D gene is left open where the match is weak.

cdr3_aa: CASSLGWAPGDEQYF
j_call: TRBJ2-7
v_call: TRBV11-2
d_call: -

cdr3_aa: CASSLIMSPDTQYF
j_call: TRBJ2-3
v_call: TRBV7-2
d_call: -

cdr3_aa: CASSLARSFQETQYF
j_call: TRBJ2-5
v_call: TRBV11-2
d_call: -

cdr3_aa: CSAILAGLDTQYF
j_call: TRBJ2-3
v_call: TRBV20-1
d_call: -

cdr3_aa: CASSTNEDYEQYF
j_call: TRBJ2-7
v_call: TRBV18
d_call: -

cdr3_aa: CASSPATGNYGYTF
j_call: TRBJ1-2
v_call: TRBV28
d_call: -

cdr3_aa: CASSFTMSSYNEQFF
j_call: TRBJ2-1
v_call: TRBV7-2
d_call: -

cdr3_aa: CASSPRPRDAYGDTQYF
j_call: TRBJ2-3
v_call: TRBV7-2
d_call: -

cdr3_aa: CASSVDARSPLHF
j_call: TRBJ1-6
v_call: TRBV9
d_call: -

cdr3_aa: CASSLARDRTWYEQYF
j_call: TRBJ2-7
v_call: TRBV7-2
d_call: -

cdr3_aa: CASSLGRGGEAFF
j_call: TRBJ1-1
v_call: TRBV11-2
d_call: -

cdr3_aa: CASSYPPLREGRTGELFF
j_call: TRBJ2-2
v_call: TRBV6-2/TRBV6-3
d_call: TRBD2

cdr3_aa: CASSVRDNYEQYF
j_call: TRBJ2-7
v_call: TRBV6-1
d_call: -

cdr3_aa: CASSRPLGGSDNEQFF
j_call: TRBJ2-1
v_call: TRBV6-2/TRBV6-3
d_call: -

cdr3_aa: CASTPERASGKQFF
j_call: TRBJ2-1
v_call: TRBV11-2
d_call: -

cdr3_aa: CSAAGTANTEAFF
j_call: TRBJ1-1
v_call: TRBV20-1
d_call: TRBD1

cdr3_aa: CASSSRTGGYNEQFF
j_call: TRBJ2-1
v_call: TRBV12-3/TRBV12-4
d_call: TRBD1

cdr3_aa: CASRVDWGSGFF
j_call: TRBJ2-1
v_call: TRBV2
d_call: -

cdr3_aa: CASSQGGGLNEQFF
j_call: TRBJ2-1
v_call: TRBV3-1
d_call: TRBD2

cdr3_aa: CASSLDGGAQYF
j_call: TRBJ2-5
v_call: TRBV7-6
d_call: -

cdr3_aa: CSSTGRTGADTQYF
j_call: TRBJ2-3
v_call: TRBV29-1
d_call: -

cdr3_aa: CASSLVGDRAYEQYF
j_call: TRBJ2-7
v_call: TRBV7-2
d_call: TRBD1

cdr3_aa: CASSAGGQHNSPLHF
j_call: TRBJ1-6
v_call: TRBV7-2
d_call: -

cdr3_aa: CAISEQESQPQHF
j_call: TRBJ1-5
v_call: TRBV10-3
d_call: -

cdr3_aa: CSAQREGNEQFF
j_call: TRBJ2-1
v_call: TRBV20-1
d_call: TRBD2

cdr3_aa: CASSFTKATNEKLFF
j_call: TRBJ1-4
v_call: TRBV5-1
d_call: -

cdr3_aa: CASSYSHTGELFF
j_call: TRBJ2-2
v_call: TRBV6-2/TRBV6-3
d_call: -

cdr3_aa: CATRIAGASYNEQFF
j_call: TRBJ2-1
v_call: TRBV27
d_call: TRBD2

cdr3_aa: CASSLGGRGTDTQYF
j_call: TRBJ2-3
v_call: TRBV7-8
d_call: TRBD2

cdr3_aa: CASSPMHSTDTQYF
j_call: TRBJ2-3
v_call: TRBV7-7
d_call: -

cdr3_aa: CASSLGSAIHEQYF
j_call: TRBJ2-7
v_call: TRBV13
d_call: -

cdr3_aa: CASSLAGTGDEKLFF
j_call: TRBJ1-4
v_call: TRBV5-1
d_call: TRBD1

cdr3_aa: CASSASTGAETQYF
j_call: TRBJ2-5
v_call: TRBV9
d_call: -

cdr3_aa: CASSIPLVRAGSNQPQHF
j_call: TRBJ1-5
v_call: TRBV19
d_call: -

cdr3_aa: CASSHPPGQLQETQYF
j_call: TRBJ2-5
v_call: TRBV12-3/TRBV12-4
d_call: TRBD1

cdr3_aa: CASTLGGGYDTQYF
j_call: TRBJ2-3
v_call: TRBV5-4
d_call: -

cdr3_aa: CASSEGGTTNEKLFF
j_call: TRBJ1-4
v_call: TRBV6-1
d_call: -

cdr3_aa: CASSLGKIYGYTF
j_call: TRBJ1-2
v_call: TRBV6-5
d_call: -

cdr3_aa: CSARDPGDRFSGEKLFF
j_call: TRBJ1-4
v_call: TRBV20-1
d_call: -

cdr3_aa: CASSPGWSTEAFF
j_call: TRBJ1-1
v_call: TRBV5-1
d_call: -

cdr3_aa: CASSLAGGDGYTF
j_call: TRBJ1-2
v_call: TRBV7-2
d_call: TRBD1

cdr3_aa: CASSLANTQPQHF
j_call: TRBJ1-5
v_call: TRBV7-2
d_call: -

cdr3_aa: CASRTGLWEKLFF
j_call: TRBJ1-4
v_call: TRBV28
d_call: TRBD1

cdr3_aa: CSASKGGEETQYF
j_call: TRBJ2-5
v_call: TRBV20-1
d_call: -

cdr3_aa: CASSPGLENNEQFF
j_call: TRBJ2-1
v_call: TRBV11-2
d_call: TRBD2

cdr3_aa: CASSNRGLNEKLFF
j_call: TRBJ1-4
v_call: TRBV2
d_call: TRBD1

cdr3_aa: CSASRDSPYEQFF
j_call: TRBJ2-1
v_call: TRBV20-1
d_call: TRBD1

cdr3_aa: CASMLRTGELFF
j_call: TRBJ2-2
v_call: TRBV6-2/TRBV6-3
d_call: -

cdr3_aa: CSARDVAGDYYEQYF
j_call: TRBJ2-7
v_call: TRBV20-1
d_call: TRBD2

cdr3_aa: CSATSGSSYEQYF
j_call: TRBJ2-7
v_call: TRBV20-1
d_call: TRBD2

cdr3_aa: CASSPGGTGGQNIQYF
j_call: TRBJ2-4
v_call: TRBV28
d_call: TRBD1

cdr3_aa: CASSESWEGNTEAFF
j_call: TRBJ1-1
v_call: TRBV2
d_call: -

cdr3_aa: CAISEISGQGSGANVLTF
j_call: TRBJ2-6
v_call: TRBV10-3
d_call: TRBD1

cdr3_aa: CASSLLAGGEETQYF
j_call: TRBJ2-5
v_call: TRBV28
d_call: TRBD2